This TCR beta chain was sequenced during a study of blood T cell repertoires in COVID-19. On the study more broadly: Samples representing acute and convalescent COVID-19 were sourced from the United States, Italy and Spain.

V gave up 3 bases and J gave up 4 bases, with 9 bases separating them. Per the germline V gene, CDR1 is GTSNPN and CDR2 is SVGIG (reference sequence). The CDR3 length is 13 residues. Original methodology: Researchers report that nucleated cell counts were estimated from reference gene primer amplification. This table comes from immunoSEQ multiplex PCR, and its TCRdb copy is limited to in-frame clones, with some not included. For V, J and clone size, that table is used; D and trimming come from the DNA. The sample yields over 150,000 clones, just under 90% seen once. The TCR comes from a woman between 65 and 79 years old with COVID-19, enrolled during active disease. The chain joins TRBV30 to TRBJ2-2, with a possible D match to TRBD2 (6 bases). The sequenced sample was peripheral blood. The DNA of the CDR3 is TGTGCCTGGAGGGGGACTTTCACCGGGGAGCTGTTTTTT. Amino acid sequence: CAWRGTFTGELFF. The whole variable domain, filled in from reference TRBV30 and TRBJ2-2, reads SQTIHQWPATLVQPVGSPLSLECTVEGTSNPNLYWYRQAAGRGLQLLFYSVGIGQISSEVPQNLSASRPQDRQFILSSKKLLLSDSGFYLCAWRGTFTGELFFGEGSRLTVL.